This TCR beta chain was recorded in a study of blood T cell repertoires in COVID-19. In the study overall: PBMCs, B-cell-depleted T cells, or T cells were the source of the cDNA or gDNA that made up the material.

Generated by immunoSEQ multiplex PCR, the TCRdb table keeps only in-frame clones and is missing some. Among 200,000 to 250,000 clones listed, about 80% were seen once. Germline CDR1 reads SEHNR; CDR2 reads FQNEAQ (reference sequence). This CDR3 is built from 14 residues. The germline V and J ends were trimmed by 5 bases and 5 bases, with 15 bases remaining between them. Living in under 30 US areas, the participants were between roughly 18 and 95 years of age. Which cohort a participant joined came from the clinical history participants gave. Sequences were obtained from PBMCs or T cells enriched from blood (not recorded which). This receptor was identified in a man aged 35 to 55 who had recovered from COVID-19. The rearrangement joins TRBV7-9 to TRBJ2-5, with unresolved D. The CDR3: CASSPGLSLETQYF. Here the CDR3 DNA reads TGTGCCAGCAGCCCAGGCCTATCCCTCGAGACCCAGTACTTC.